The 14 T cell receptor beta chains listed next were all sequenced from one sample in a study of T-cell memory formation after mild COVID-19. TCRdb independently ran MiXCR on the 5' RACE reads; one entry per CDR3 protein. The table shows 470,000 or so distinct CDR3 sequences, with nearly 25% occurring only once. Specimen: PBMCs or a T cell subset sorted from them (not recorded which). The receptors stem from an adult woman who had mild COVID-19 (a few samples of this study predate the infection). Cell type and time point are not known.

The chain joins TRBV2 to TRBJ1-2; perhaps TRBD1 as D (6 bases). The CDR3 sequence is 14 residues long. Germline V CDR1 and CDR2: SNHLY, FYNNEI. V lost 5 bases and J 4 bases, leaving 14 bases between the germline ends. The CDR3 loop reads CASSKQGRGYGYTF. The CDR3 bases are TGTGCCAGCAGTAAACAGGGTCGGGGCTATGGCTACACCTTC.

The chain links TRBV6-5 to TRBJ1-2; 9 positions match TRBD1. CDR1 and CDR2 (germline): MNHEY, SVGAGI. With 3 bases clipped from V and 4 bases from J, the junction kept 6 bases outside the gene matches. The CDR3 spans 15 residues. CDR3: CASSYSGTGIYGYTF. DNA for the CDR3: TGTGCCAGCAGTTATTCCGGGACAGGGATCTATGGCTACACCTTC.

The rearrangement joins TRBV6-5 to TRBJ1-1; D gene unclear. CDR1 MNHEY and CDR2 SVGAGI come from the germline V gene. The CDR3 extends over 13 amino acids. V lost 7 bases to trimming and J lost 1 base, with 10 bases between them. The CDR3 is CASTRLGNTEAFF. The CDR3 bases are TGTGCCAGCACCCGACTAGGGAACACTGAAGCTTTCTTT.

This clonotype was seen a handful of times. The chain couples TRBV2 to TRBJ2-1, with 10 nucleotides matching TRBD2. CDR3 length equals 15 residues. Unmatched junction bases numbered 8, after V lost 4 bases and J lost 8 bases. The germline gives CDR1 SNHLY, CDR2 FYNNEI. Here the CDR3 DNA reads TGTGCCAGCAGTGTACAAGCGGGAGGGCGGGATGAGCAGTTCTTC. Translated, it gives CASSVQAGGRDEQFF.

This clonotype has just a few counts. CDR3 in amino acids: CASSTKGQAVYGYTF. The CDR3 coding sequence is TGTGCCAGCAGCACAAAAGGACAGGCTGTCTATGGCTACACCTTC. The chain is built from TRBV3-1 and TRBJ1-2; 7 bases fit TRBD1. Germline-derived CDR1 and CDR2 are LGHDT and YNNKEL (reference sequence). The CDR3 contains 15 residues. J gave up 4 bases and V 5 bases, and 10 bases lay outside the gene matches. The variable domain in full, with the rest retrieved from reference TRBV3-1 and TRBJ1-2, is DTAVSQTPKYLVTQMGNDKSIKCEQNLGHDTMYWYKQDSKKFLKIMFSYNNKELIINETVPNRFSPKSPDKAHLNLHINSLELGDSAVYFCASSTKGQAVYGYTFGSGTRLTVV.

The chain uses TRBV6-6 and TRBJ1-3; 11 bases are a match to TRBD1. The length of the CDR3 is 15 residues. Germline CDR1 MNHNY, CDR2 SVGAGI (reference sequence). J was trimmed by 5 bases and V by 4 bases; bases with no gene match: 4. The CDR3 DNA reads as TGTGCCAGCAGTTCCGGGACAGGGGGACGAAACACCATATATTTT. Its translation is CASSSGTGGRNTIYF.

The CDR3 region is CSASWVGPGNQPQHF. CDR3 coding DNA: TGCAGTGCTAGTTGGGTGGGTCCGGGAAATCAGCCCCAGCATTTT. The V and J genes are TRBV20-1 and TRBJ1-5, with D unresolved. This CDR3 is built from 15 residues. With 3 bases removed from V and 4 bases from J, the gap between germline ends came to 16 bases. Germline assignment: CDR1 DFQATT and CDR2 SNEGSKA (reference sequence).

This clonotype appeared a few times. CDR3 residues: CASSRNTPDTQYF. The CDR3 region has the DNA TGCGCCAGCAGCCGGAACACCCCCGATACGCAGTATTTT. The rearrangement uses TRBV4-3 and TRBJ2-3; D is unclear. The V gene lost 4 bases and the J gene lost 6 bases, with 11 bases spanning the gap. Germline CDR1 LGHNA, CDR2 YSLEER. CDR3 length equals 13 residues.

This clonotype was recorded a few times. CDR3 in amino acids: CATSRTGEERGYTF. The CDR3 nucleotides are TGTGCCACCTCCCGGACAGGGGAGGAGAGAGGCTACACCTTC. This sequence joins TRBV10-3 and TRBJ1-2; the match to TRBD1 covers 9 bases. There are 14 residues in the CDR3. Germline V gene sequence: CDR1 ENHRY, CDR2 SYGVKD. The ends lost 10 bases at V and 8 bases at J; junction bases unmatched: 14.

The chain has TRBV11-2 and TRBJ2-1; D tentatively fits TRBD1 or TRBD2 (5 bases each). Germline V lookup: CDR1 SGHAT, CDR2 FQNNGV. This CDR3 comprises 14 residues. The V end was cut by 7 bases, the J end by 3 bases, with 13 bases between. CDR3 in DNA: TGTGCCAGCAACCCCCGGGACGTCTACAATGAGCAGTTCTTC. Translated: CASNPRDVYNEQFF.

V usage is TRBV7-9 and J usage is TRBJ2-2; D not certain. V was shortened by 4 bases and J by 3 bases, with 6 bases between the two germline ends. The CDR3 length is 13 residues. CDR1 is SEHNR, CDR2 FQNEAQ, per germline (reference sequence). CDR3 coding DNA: TGTGCCAGCAGCTGGACCGACACCGGGGAGCTGTTTTTT. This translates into CASSWTDTGELFF.

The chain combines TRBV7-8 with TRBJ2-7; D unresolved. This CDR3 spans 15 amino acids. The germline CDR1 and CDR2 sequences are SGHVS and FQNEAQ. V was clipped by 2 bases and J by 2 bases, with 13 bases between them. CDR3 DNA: TGTGCCAGCAGCTTACGGCGGCTTTATCCCTACGAGCAGTACTTC. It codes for CASSLRRLYPYEQYF.

For the CDR3, the DNA is TGCAGTGCTACACACCCTGGGGTGGAGGAGACCCAGTACTTC. This translates into CSATHPGVEETQYF. This chain links TRBV20-1 with TRBJ2-5; D gene unclear. CDR3 length: 14 residues. V lost 4 bases and J lost 5, with 17 bases in between. In germline, CDR1 is DFQATT, CDR2 SNEGSKA (reference sequence).

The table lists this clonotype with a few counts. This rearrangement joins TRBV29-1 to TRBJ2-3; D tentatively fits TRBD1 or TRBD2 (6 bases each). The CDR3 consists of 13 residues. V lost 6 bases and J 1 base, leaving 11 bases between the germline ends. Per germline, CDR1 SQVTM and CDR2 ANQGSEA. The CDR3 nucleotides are TGCAGCGTAGAGGGGGGCGGCACAGATACGCAGTATTTT. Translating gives CSVEGGGTDTQYF.